The clone carrying this T cell receptor beta chain has more than one count but fewer than ten. Sample time point: sample taken at primary tumor resection. Samples were obtained from around 72 donors, all untreated early-stage non-small cell lung cancer patients. Unsorted samples of tumor, nontumor lung or frozen PBMC had their whole RNA sequenced. Unique molecular identifiers, one per molecule, were present on every TCR cDNA molecule. TCRdb analysed the 5' RACE reads with MiXCR anew, one entry per CDR3 protein. Of just under 5,500 distinct CDR3 sequences in the sample, less than 6.5% were seen once. CDR3 length: 15 residues. Germline CDR1 and CDR2: SGHDN and FVKESK. Trimming removed 2 bases from V and 2 bases from J, with 12 bases in between. The data were taken from a study of spatial heterogeneity in lung cancer. Study at large: Each unique TCR and UMI combination was seen more than ten times on average in raw reads.

The receptor was isolated from a female donor with early-stage non-small cell lung cancer. J is TRBJ1-1 and V is TRBV14; D is ambiguous. The source was normal lung tissue next to the tumor, collected at surgery. The CDR3 DNA reads TGTGCCAGCAGCCAATACCTTGCGGTAAACACTGAAGCTTTCTTT. This translates into CASSQYLAVNTEAFF.